This T cell receptor beta chain is from a study of CD8 T cells in ankylosing spondylitis. Study results and caveats: As reported, disease-linked clones showed significant enrichment in matched ankylosing spondylitis synovial fluid.

TCRdb re-called the 5' RACE reads with MiXCR, one entry per CDR3 protein. The table lists around 300,000 distinct CDR3 sequences, approximately 10% of them singletons. The CDR3 totals 15 residues. Looked up from germline, CDR1 is SGHDT and CDR2 is YYEEEE. Trimming took 2 bases from V and 3 from J; bases not matched to a gene: 5. This clonotype was recorded many times. Antigen specificity is unknown. What was sequenced was blood, either unsorted or a sorted T cell fraction (not recorded which). The sequence derives from a female donor with ankylosing spondylitis or in good health (not recorded which). The chain uses TRBV5-6 and TRBJ1-2; 9 nucleotides line up with TRBD1. CDR3 bases: TGTGCCAGCAGCTTCCGGGACAGGGTGCACTATGGCTACACCTTC. As protein: CASSFRDRVHYGYTF.